Each of the 27 T cell receptor beta chains below was sequenced from the same sample in a study of cytomegalovirus exposure and HLA in healthy donors. PCR employed 60 Vbeta and 13 Jbeta primers. Measured with immunoSEQ multiplex PCR; TCRdb has only the in-frame clones, and not every one. Of 80,000 to 100,000 clones in the sample, roughly 73% were seen once. Sample: PBMCs. These receptors all come from a man aged 40-49 years in good health and CMV-seronegative.

The chain recombines TRBV7-8 with TRBJ2-7; 8 bases fit TRBD1. The CDR3 consists of 17 residues. Germline assignment: CDR1 SGHVS and CDR2 FQNEAQ. The J segment lost 1 base and the V segment lost 2 bases, leaving 10 bases of the junction unmatched. CDR3 in DNA: TGTGCCAGCAGCTTAAACTCCCTCCGGGACAGGTCCTACGAGCAGTACTTC. It encodes CASSLNSLRDRSYEQYF.

This clone was counted once. V usage is TRBV18 and J usage is TRBJ2-3; 9 bases match TRBD1. Germline values: CDR1 KGHSH, CDR2 LQKENI. V lost 4 bases, J lost 2 bases, and 4 bases stayed unmatched. The CDR3 has 15 residues. The CDR3 nucleotides read TGTGCCAGCTCACGACAGGGGGTCGACACAGATACGCAGTATTTT. Protein: CASSRQGVDTDTQYF.

The chain links TRBV5-1 to TRBJ2-5; no clear D. The CDR3 contains 14 residues. Germline lookup yields CDR1 SGHRS and CDR2 YFSETQ. V was shortened by 2 bases and J by 3 bases, with 11 bases between the two germline ends. The DNA for the CDR3 is TGCGCCAGCAGCTTTACTAAGCCCAAAGAGACCCAGTACTTC. Protein: CASSFTKPKETQYF.

The rearrangement uses TRBV5-1 and TRBJ2-7; D is uncertain. The germline V and J ends were trimmed by 2 bases and 9 bases, with 18 bases remaining between them. Germline lookup yields CDR1 SGHRS and CDR2 YFSETQ. The CDR3 length is 14 residues. CDR3 bases: TGCGCCAGCAGCTTCGGTCCGAACTCCCCGGGGCAGTACTTC. Amino acid sequence: CASSFGPNSPGQYF.

The gene calls are TRBV28 and TRBJ2-7, with TRBD1 matching over 8 bases. V lost 2 bases and J lost 0; bases outside the gene matches: 3. Germline V gene data show CDR1 as MDHEN and CDR2 as SYDVKM. This CDR3 is 15 amino acids long. The CDR3 DNA reads as TGTGCCAGCAGTTTAACCAGGGGGCCCTCCTACGAGCAGTACTTC. It encodes CASSLTRGPSYEQYF.

This clone has only one observation. The rearrangement uses TRBV27 and TRBJ2-3; no reliable D call. Trimming took off 2 bases at V and 2 bases at J, with 8 bases between the two ends. The CDR3 consists of 14 residues. The germline gives CDR1 MNHEY, CDR2 SMNVEV (reference sequence). CDR3 amino acids: CASSLDGYTDTQYF. The CDR3 coding sequence is TGTGCCAGCAGTTTAGACGGGTACACAGATACGCAGTATTTT.

The chain links TRBV7-9 to TRBJ1-1; possibly TRBD1 for D (5 bases). The germline CDR1 and CDR2 sequences are SEHNR and FQNEAQ (reference sequence). V was clipped by 5 bases and J by 4 bases, with 14 bases between them. The CDR3 sequence is 14 residues long. The CDR3 sequence is CASSPERQGTEAFF. Here the CDR3 DNA reads TGTGCCAGCAGCCCGGAGAGGCAGGGCACTGAAGCTTTCTTT.

The chain employs TRBV4-2 and TRBJ2-5, with 7 bases that match TRBD1. CDR3 size: 15 residues. The germline gives CDR1 LGHNA, CDR2 YNFKEQ. J lost 0 bases, V lost 3 bases, and 4 bases had no gene match. The CDR3 loop reads CASSQVGTDQETQYF. The CDR3 region has the DNA TGTGCCAGCAGCCAGGTCGGGACAGACCAAGAGACCCAGTACTTC.

The V gene is TRBV7-7, the J gene TRBJ2-1, with D possibly TRBD2 on 5 matching bases. The CDR3 runs 15 residues. Germline loops: CDR1 SSHAT, CDR2 FNYEAQ (reference sequence). V gave up 2 bases and J gave up 6 bases, with 14 bases separating them. The CDR3 nucleotides read TGTGCCAGCAGCTTATTACCTAGCTGGGGCAATGAGCAGTTCTTC. Encoded protein: CASSLLPSWGNEQFF.

This clone showed up just once. V and J are TRBV7-9 and TRBJ2-3; D gene unclear. The V gene's germline CDR1 is SEHNR and CDR2 FQNEAQ (reference sequence). The CDR3 is 13 amino acids. V was shortened by 1 base and J by 1 base, with 3 bases between the two germline ends. The CDR3 here is CASSLVGTDTQYF. The CDR3 nucleotides are TGTGCCAGCAGCTTAGTAGGCACAGATACGCAGTATTTT. Looking up the rest from reference TRBV7-9 and TRBJ2-3 gives the full variable domain: DTGVSQNPRHKITKRGQNVTFRCDPISEHNRLYWYRQTLGQGPEFLTYFQNEAQLEKSRLLSDRFSAERPKGSFSTLEIQRTEQGDSAMYLCASSLVGTDTQYFGPGTRLTVL.

This chain links TRBV28 with TRBJ1-2; D is uncertain. Trimming took 2 bases from V and 0 from J, leaving 10 bases between them. CDR3 length: 15 amino acids. CDR1 and CDR2 (germline): MDHEN, SYDVKM. CDR3 in amino acids: CASSLPGRANYGYTF. In nucleotides, the CDR3 is TGTGCCAGCAGTTTACCAGGCCGCGCTAACTATGGCTACACCTTC.

A few counts support this clone. This rearrangement joins TRBV4-1 to TRBJ1-4; tentatively, D is TRBD1 (5 bases). CDR1 is MGHRA, CDR2 YSYEKL, per germline. Trimming left V 0 bases short and J 8 bases short, with 13 bases between. The CDR3 length is 15 residues. CDR3 bases: TGCGCCAGCAGCCAAGAAGGCAGGGTGGCGGAAAAACTGTTTTTT. It translates to CASSQEGRVAEKLFF.

This clone has only a few counts. The chain recombines TRBV5-6 with TRBJ1-3; perhaps TRBD1 as D (5 bases). The germline V gene encodes CDR1 SGHDT and CDR2 YYEEEE. V lost 0 bases and J lost 1, with 11 bases in between. The CDR3 has 16 amino acids. The DNA of the CDR3 is TGTGCCAGCAGCTTGGGTGCGGGGCGGTCTGGAAACACCATATATTTT. As protein: CASSLGAGRSGNTIYF.

This clone was recorded only once. The chain employs TRBV29-1 and TRBJ1-2; unclear D gene. Per germline, CDR1 SQVTM and CDR2 ANQGSEA. This CDR3 region has 13 residues. With 4 bases removed from V and 0 bases from J, the gap between germline ends came to 9 bases. Here the CDR3 reads CSVGVLANYGYTF. CDR3 coding DNA: TGCAGCGTTGGTGTATTAGCTAACTATGGCTACACCTTC.

The chain links TRBV6-1 to TRBJ2-3; D remains ambiguous. Germline assignment: CDR1 MNHNS and CDR2 SASEGT. The CDR3 sequence is 11 residues long. Trimming removed 6 bases at V and 2 bases at J, with 3 bases between. In DNA, the CDR3 is TGTGCCAGCAGCAACACAGATACGCAGTATTTT. It codes for CASSNTDTQYF.

The V call is TRBV9, the J call TRBJ2-3, with TRBD2 matching over 11 bases. From germline, CDR1 is SGDLS and CDR2 YYNGEE. The CDR3 is 16 residues long. With V trimmed by 0 bases and J by 5 bases, 5 bases remained unmatched. CDR3 DNA: TGTGCCAGCAGCGTAGGGGTAGCGGGGGGGCAAGATACGCAGTATTTT. This encodes CASSVGVAGGQDTQYF. The full variable domain, in which reference TRBV9 and TRBJ2-3 provide the parts outside the CDR3, is DSGVTQTPKHLITATGQRVTLRCSPRSGDLSVYWYQQSLDQGLQFLIQYYNGEERAKGNILERFSAQQFPDLHSELNLSSLELGDSALYFCASSVGVAGGQDTQYFGPGTRLTVL.

This sequence joins TRBV10-1 and TRBJ1-1; 10 nucleotides match TRBD1. Germline V gene lookup returns CDR1 WNHNN and CDR2 SYGVQD (reference sequence). The CDR3 covers 15 residues. V lost 6 bases, J lost 4 bases, and 8 bases stayed unmatched. The CDR3 here is CASRAPGTGVTEAFF. CDR3 coding DNA: TGCGCCAGCAGAGCTCCCGGGACAGGGGTCACTGAAGCTTTCTTT.

The chain joins TRBV5-4 to TRBJ2-5; the D is unclear. TRBJ2-7 explains the end of the DNA better; the J call may be wrong. CDR1 SGHNT and CDR2 YYREEE come from the germline V gene (reference sequence). The CDR3 has 14 amino acids. DNA of the CDR3: TGTGCCAGCAGCTTGTTTCCAGACTCCTACGAGCAGTACTTC. Translating gives CASSLFPDSYEQYF.

The table lists this clone with a few counts. The chain employs TRBV29-1 and TRBJ2-5; D remains ambiguous. From germline, CDR1 is SQVTM and CDR2 ANQGSEA. CDR3 length: 11 amino acids. Trimming left V 7 bases short and J 5 bases short, with 11 bases between. The CDR3 sequence is CSASFSETQYF. In DNA form, the CDR3 reads TGCAGCGCTAGTTTTTCGGAGACCCAGTACTTC. The full variable domain, with the rest looked up from reference TRBV29-1 and TRBJ2-5, is SAVISQKPSRDICQRGTSLTIQCQVDSQVTMMFWYRQQPGQSLTLIATANQGSEATYESGFVIDKFPISRPNLTFSTLTVSNMSPEDSSIYLCSASFSETQYFGPGTRLLVL.

This chain links TRBV5-4 with TRBJ2-2, with a weak D call TRBD2 (7 bases). This CDR3 contains 14 residues. V was shortened by 0 bases and J by 6 bases, with 9 bases between the two germline ends. From germline, CDR1 is SGHNT and CDR2 YYREEE (reference sequence). The CDR3 here is CASSLGGGAGELFF. The CDR3 DNA follows: TGTGCCAGCAGCTTGGGCGGGGGCGCCGGGGAGCTGTTTTTT. Using reference TRBV5-4 and TRBJ2-2 for the parts outside the CDR3, the full variable domain is ETGVTQSPTHLIKTRGQQVTLRCSSQSGHNTVSWYQQALGQGPQFIFQYYREEENGRGNFPPRFSGLQFPNYSSELNVNALELDDSALYLCASSLGGGAGELFFGEGSRLTVL.

As DNA, the CDR3 is TGCAGCGTTGACTTTGGCGGGGGGACCGGGGGTGAGCAGTTCTTC. This translates into CSVDFGGGTGGEQFF. This rearrangement joins TRBV29-1 to TRBJ2-1; 8 nucleotides align to TRBD2. Germline lookup yields CDR1 SQVTM and CDR2 ANQGSEA. The length of the CDR3 is 15 residues. V shed 3 bases, J shed 9 bases, and the junction held 13 bases outside the gene matches.

This clone was seen only once. The chain has TRBV19 and TRBJ1-6, with TRBD1 matching over 10 bases. The CDR3 runs 14 residues. In germline, CDR1 is LNHDA, CDR2 SQIVND (reference sequence). J lost 13 bases, V lost 5 bases, and 8 bases had no gene match. CDR3 sequence: CASSDRGLELPLHF. The CDR3 coding sequence is TGTGCCAGTAGTGACAGGGGGCTAGAATTGCCCCTCCACTTT.

There are a few counts of this clone. The CDR3 DNA sequence: TGTGCCAGCAGCCGGCGACACGCTACTGAAGCTTTCTTT. Protein product: CASSRRHATEAFF. This chain links TRBV6-6 with TRBJ1-1; the D is unclear. The V and J ends lost 6 bases and 5 bases respectively, with 13 bases between them. CDR1 is MNHNY, CDR2 SVGAGI, per germline (reference sequence). The CDR3 sequence is 13 residues long.

The chain carries TRBV30 and TRBJ2-1, with TRBD2 identical over 8 bases. The V and J ends lost 0 bases and 9 bases, in that order; junction bases with no gene match: 4. CDR3 length: 13 amino acids. Per the germline V gene, CDR1 is GTSNPN and CDR2 is SVGIG (reference sequence). CDR3: CAWSVLTSVEQFF. As DNA, the CDR3 is TGTGCCTGGAGTGTACTGACTAGCGTTGAGCAGTTCTTC. Full variable domain (remainder filled in from reference TRBV30 and TRBJ2-1): SQTIHQWPATLVQPVGSPLSLECTVEGTSNPNLYWYRQAAGRGLQLLFYSVGIGQISSEVPQNLSASRPQDRQFILSSKKLLLSDSGFYLCAWSVLTSVEQFFGPGTRLTVL.

The chain carries TRBV18 and TRBJ2-7; 10 bases match TRBD2. V dropped 5 bases and J dropped 3; count of bases not matched to a gene: 7. Germline loops: CDR1 KGHSH, CDR2 LQKENI. The CDR3 is 15 amino acids. CDR3 residues: CASSSHSGGSYEQYF. Written as DNA, the CDR3 is TGTGCCAGCTCATCACATAGCGGGGGGAGCTACGAGCAGTACTTC.

In nucleotides, the CDR3 is TGTGCCAGCAGCTCCGGGACAGGGCTCTACAATGAGCAGTTCTTC. Translating gives CASSSGTGLYNEQFF. This chain uses TRBV7-9 with TRBJ2-1, with TRBD1 identical over 9 bases. The CDR3 is 15 residues long. The germline V gene encodes CDR1 SEHNR and CDR2 FQNEAQ (reference sequence). V trimming: 4 bases; J trimming: 3 bases; junction bases outside the gene matches: 4. The variable domain in full, with the rest retrieved from reference TRBV7-9 and TRBJ2-1, is DTGVSQNPRHKITKRGQNVTFRCDPISEHNRLYWYRQTLGQGPEFLTYFQNEAQLEKSRLLSDRFSAERPKGSFSTLEIQRTEQGDSAMYLCASSSGTGLYNEQFFGPGTRLTVL.

The rearrangement links TRBV7-2 to TRBJ1-5; D not resolved. Germline lookup yields CDR1 SGHTA and CDR2 FQGNSA. This CDR3 has 13 residues. Trimming pared 4 bases from V and 7 bases from J, leaving 11 bases between. CDR3 loop: CASSSLGRQPQHF. CDR3 DNA sequence: TGTGCCAGCAGCTCCCTGGGCCGCCAGCCCCAGCATTTT.